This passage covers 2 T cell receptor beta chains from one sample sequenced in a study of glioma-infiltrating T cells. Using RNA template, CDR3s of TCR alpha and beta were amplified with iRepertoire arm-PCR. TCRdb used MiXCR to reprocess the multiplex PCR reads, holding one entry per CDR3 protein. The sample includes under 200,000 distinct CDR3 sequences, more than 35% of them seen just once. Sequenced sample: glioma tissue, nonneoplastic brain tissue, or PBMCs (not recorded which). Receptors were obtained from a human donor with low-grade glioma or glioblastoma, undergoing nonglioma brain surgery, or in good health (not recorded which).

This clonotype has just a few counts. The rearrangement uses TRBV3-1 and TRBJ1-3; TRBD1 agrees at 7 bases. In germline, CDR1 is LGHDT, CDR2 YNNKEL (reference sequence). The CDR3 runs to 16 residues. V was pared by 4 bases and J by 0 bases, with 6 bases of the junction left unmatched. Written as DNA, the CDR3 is TGTGCCAGCAGCCTTCGACAGGGATACTCTGGAAACACCATATATTTT. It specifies CASSLRQGYSGNTIYF.

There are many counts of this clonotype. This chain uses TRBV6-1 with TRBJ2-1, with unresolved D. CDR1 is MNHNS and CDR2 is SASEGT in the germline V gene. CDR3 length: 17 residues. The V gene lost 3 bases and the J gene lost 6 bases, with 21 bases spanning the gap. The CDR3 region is CASSEALRASPTNEQFF. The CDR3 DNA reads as TGTGCCAGCAGTGAGGCCCTCCGGGCCTCCCCTACCAATGAGCAGTTCTTC.